This record concerns one T cell receptor beta chain sequence. Its antigen is as yet unknown. These data come from a study of blood T cells in healthy people across ages. The CDR3 runs to 16 residues. With 6 bases clipped from V and 7 bases from J, the junction kept 18 bases outside the gene matches. Germline-derived CDR1 and CDR2 are DFQATT and SNEGSKA (reference sequence). General study findings and limits: The authors considered diversity estimates from one million T cells to be underestimates.

A second PCR of 7 to 11 cycles used a sample-barcoded 5' primer and a J-beta primer mix. From each sample, at least 3 million paired-end reads containing CDR3 were obtained. Each CDR3 protein gets one entry after TCRdb re-called the 5' RACE reads with MiXCR. This table has around 1,500,000 distinct CDR3 sequences, 28% appearing once. Sequenced sample: blood. The TCR was taken from a woman aged 25-40 years in good health. The genes are TRBV20-1 and TRBJ2-7; the match to TRBD1 covers 10 bases. CDR3 DNA sequence: TGCAGTGCGCCGACAGGGGGCGCCCCCTCCTACAATGAGCAGTACTTC. It encodes CSAPTGGAPSYNEQYF.